This TCR beta chain was profiled in a study of blood T cells in healthy people across ages. Then a second PCR, running about 6 to 12 cycles, was carried out with a sample-barcoded 5' primer and a J-beta primer mix. Paired-end reads containing CDR3 totaled no fewer than 3 million for each sample. TCRdb analysed the 5' RACE reads with MiXCR anew, one entry per CDR3 protein. Here the sample spans 1.2 million to 1.5 million distinct CDR3 sequences, approximately 59% being singletons. Study-wide results and limits: PBMCs left unsorted prevented a conclusive naive versus antigen-experienced comparison.

With respect to this clonotype: Antigen: not known.

The CDR3 length is 16 residues. Germline V gene data show CDR1 as LGHDT and CDR2 as YNNKEL (reference sequence). This chain links TRBV3-1 with TRBJ2-5; the match to TRBD2 covers 11 bases. The DNA end lines up better with TRBJ2-7; the J call may be wrong. The TCR was taken from a man aged 18 to 30 in good health. Sequenced: blood. CDR3 in amino acids: CASSQAQLAGEGEQYF. The DNA of the CDR3 is TGTGCCAGCAGCCAAGCCCAACTAGCGGGGGAAGGCGAGCAGTACTTC.